The entry that follows covers one TCR beta chain sequence. What it binds is not known. The data were taken from a study of cytomegalovirus exposure and HLA in healthy donors. Germline V gene sequence: CDR1 MNHNY, CDR2 SVGAGI (reference sequence). V gave up 7 bases and J gave up 2 bases, with 17 bases separating them. CDR3 length equals 16 residues. Broader study findings: Owing to their indistinguishability, certain V segments, notably TRBV6-2 and TRBV6-3, were excluded.

13 Jbeta primers and 60 Vbeta primers were used for the PCR. Libraries were prepared by immunoSEQ multiplex PCR; TCRdb keeps only in-frame clonotypes and omits some of them. This table holds about 40,000 clones. The sequenced sample was PBMCs. The V call is TRBV6-6, the J call TRBJ2-2, with D tentatively TRBD1 (6 bases). This TCR derives from a man aged 30 to 45 in good health and CMV-seronegative. In DNA form, the CDR3 reads TGTGCCAGCACCTCAGCCAGGGGAGAAAACACCGGGGAGCTGTTTTTT. It specifies CASTSARGENTGELFF.